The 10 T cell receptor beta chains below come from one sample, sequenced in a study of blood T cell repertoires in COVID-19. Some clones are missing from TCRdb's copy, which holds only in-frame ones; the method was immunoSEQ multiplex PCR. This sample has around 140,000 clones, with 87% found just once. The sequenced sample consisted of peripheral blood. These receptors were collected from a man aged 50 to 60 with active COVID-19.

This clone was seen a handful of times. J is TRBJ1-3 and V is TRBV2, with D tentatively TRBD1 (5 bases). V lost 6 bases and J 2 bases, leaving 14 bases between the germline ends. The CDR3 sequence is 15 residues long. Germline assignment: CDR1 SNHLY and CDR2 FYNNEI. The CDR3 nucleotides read TGTGCCAGCAGGATAGGGGTTTTGACTGGAAACACCATATATTTT. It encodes CASRIGVLTGNTIYF.

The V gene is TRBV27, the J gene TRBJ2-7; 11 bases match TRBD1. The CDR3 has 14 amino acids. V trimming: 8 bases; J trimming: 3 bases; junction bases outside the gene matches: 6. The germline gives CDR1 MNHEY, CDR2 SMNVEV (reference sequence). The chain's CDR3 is CASGQGASIYEQYF. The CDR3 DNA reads TGTGCCAGCGGACAGGGGGCCTCTATCTACGAGCAGTACTTC.

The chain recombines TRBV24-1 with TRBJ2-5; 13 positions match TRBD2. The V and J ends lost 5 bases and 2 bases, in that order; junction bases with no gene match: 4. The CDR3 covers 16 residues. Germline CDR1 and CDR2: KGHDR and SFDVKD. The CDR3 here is CATSVTSGGSQETQYF. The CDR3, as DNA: TGTGCCACCAGTGTGACTAGCGGGGGGTCTCAAGAGACCCAGTACTTC.

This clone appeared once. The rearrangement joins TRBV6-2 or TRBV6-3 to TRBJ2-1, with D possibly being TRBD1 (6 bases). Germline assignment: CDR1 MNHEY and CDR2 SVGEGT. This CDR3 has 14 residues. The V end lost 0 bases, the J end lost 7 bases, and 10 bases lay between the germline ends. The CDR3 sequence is CASSYSTGQNEQFF. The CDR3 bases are TGTGCCAGCAGTTACTCGACAGGTCAGAATGAGCAGTTCTTC.

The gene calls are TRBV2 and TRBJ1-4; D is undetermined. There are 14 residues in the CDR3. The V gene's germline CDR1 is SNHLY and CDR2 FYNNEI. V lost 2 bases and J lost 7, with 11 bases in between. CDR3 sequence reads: CASSEWWQAEKLFF. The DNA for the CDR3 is TGTGCCAGCAGTGAATGGTGGCAGGCTGAAAAACTGTTTTTT.

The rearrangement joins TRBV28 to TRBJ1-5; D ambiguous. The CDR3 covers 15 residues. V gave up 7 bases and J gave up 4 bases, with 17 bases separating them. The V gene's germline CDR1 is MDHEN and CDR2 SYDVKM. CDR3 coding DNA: TGTGCCAGCACCTCGGGAATAAACCCTAATCAGCCCCAGCATTTT. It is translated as CASTSGINPNQPQHF.

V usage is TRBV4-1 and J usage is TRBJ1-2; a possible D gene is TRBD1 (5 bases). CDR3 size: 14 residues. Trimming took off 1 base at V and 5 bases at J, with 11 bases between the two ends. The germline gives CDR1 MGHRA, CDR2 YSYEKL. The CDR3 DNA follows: TGCGCCAGCAGCCAAGGATGGGGGGATTATGGCTACACCTTC. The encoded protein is CASSQGWGDYGYTF.

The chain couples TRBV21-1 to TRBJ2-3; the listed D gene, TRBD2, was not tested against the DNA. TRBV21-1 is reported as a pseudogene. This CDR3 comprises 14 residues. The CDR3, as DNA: TGTGCCAGCAGCAAAGTCGGGCGGGGCGGTACGCAGTATTTT. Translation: CASSKVGRGGTQYF.

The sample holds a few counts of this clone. The chain's CDR3 is CASRLGGQGESGNGYTF. The CDR3 DNA is TGTGCCAGCAGACTTGGTGGGCAGGGCGAATCGGGTAATGGCTACACCTTC. The chain combines TRBV5-4 with TRBJ1-2, with a tentative D call TRBD1 (5 bases). Trimming took off 5 bases at V and 6 bases at J, with 26 bases between the two ends. The CDR3 extends over 17 amino acids. Germline V gene sequence: CDR1 SGHNT, CDR2 YYREEE (reference sequence).

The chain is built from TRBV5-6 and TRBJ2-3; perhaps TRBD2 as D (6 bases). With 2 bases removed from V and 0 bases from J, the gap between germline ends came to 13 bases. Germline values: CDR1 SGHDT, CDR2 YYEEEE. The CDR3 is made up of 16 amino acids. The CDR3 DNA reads TGTGCCAGCAGCTTAGCCGGGAGCCCTAGCACAGATACGCAGTATTTT. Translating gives CASSLAGSPSTDTQYF.